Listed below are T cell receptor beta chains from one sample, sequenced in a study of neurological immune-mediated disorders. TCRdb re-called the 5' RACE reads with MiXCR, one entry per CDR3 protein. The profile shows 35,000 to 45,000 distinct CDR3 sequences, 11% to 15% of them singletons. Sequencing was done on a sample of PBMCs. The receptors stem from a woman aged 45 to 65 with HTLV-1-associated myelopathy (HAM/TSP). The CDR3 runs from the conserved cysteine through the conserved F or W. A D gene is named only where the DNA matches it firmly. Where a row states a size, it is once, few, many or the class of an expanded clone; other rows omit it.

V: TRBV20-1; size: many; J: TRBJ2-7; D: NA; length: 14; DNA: TGCAGTGCTAGAGATCGGGTTGAGGACTACGAGCAGTACTTC; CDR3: CSARDRVEDYEQYF
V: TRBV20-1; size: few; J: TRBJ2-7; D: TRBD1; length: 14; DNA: TGCAGTGCTAGAGATATTCGGGACAGCTACGAGCAGTACTTC; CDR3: CSARDIRDSYEQYF
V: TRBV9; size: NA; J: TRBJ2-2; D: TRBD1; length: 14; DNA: TGTGCCAGCAGTGGGACAGGACAGATCGGGGAGCTGTTTTTT; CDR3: CASSGTGQIGELFF
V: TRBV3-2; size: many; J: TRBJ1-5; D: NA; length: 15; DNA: TGTGCCAGCAGCCCAAAGGGGCCCCTGGGGGAGCCCCAGCATTTT; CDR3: CASSPKGPLGEPQHF
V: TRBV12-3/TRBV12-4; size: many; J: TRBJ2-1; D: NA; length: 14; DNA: TGTGCCAGCACCCGGACTAAATCCAACAATGAGCAGTTCTTC; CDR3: CASTRTKSNNEQFF
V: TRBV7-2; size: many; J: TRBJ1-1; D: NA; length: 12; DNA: TGTGCCAGCAGCACTAGAGGCACTGAAGCTTTCTTT; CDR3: CASSTRGTEAFF
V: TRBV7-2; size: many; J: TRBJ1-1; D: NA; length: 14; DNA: TGTGCCAGCAGCTTGGATGCTATGAACACTGAAGCTTTCTTT; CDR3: CASSLDAMNTEAFF
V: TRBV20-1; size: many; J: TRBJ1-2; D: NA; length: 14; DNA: TGCAGTGCTAGAGATATGGGGGGTTCCTATGGCTACACCTTC; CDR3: CSARDMGGSYGYTF
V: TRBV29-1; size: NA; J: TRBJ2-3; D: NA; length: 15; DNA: TGCAGCGTTCGTGGGGTTATCGTGGTTGCAGATACGCAGTATTTT; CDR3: CSVRGVIVVADTQYF
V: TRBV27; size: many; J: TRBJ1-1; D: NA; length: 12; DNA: TGTGCCAGCAGAGAAGTGAACACTGAAGCTTTCTTT; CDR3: CASREVNTEAFF
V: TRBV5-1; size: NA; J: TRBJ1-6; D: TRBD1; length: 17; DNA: TGCGCCAGCAGCTTGGAGGGACAGGGGGACGTTAATTCACCCATCCACTTT; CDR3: CASSLEGQGDVNSPIHF
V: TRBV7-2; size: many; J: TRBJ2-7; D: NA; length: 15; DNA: TGTGCCAGCAGCTCCAATCTTAGGAGCTCCTACGAGCAGTACTTC; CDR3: CASSSNLRSSYEQYF
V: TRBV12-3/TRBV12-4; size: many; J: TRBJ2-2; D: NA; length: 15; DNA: TGTGCCAGCAGTCAAGGGACGGCGAACACCGGGGAGCTGTTTTTT; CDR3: CASSQGTANTGELFF
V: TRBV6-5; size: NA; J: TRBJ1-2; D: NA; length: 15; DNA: TGTGCCAGCAGTTACTCGATACGGGGGCCCGGTGGCTACACCTTC; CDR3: CASSYSIRGPGGYTF
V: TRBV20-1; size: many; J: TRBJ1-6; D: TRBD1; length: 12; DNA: TGCAGTGCTAGAGAAACCGACAGGGGGCTCCACTTT; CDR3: CSARETDRGLHF
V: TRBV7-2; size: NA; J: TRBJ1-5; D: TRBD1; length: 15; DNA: TGTGCCAGCAGCTTAATCGGGACAGCTTATGTGCCCCAGCATTTT; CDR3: CASSLIGTAYVPQHF
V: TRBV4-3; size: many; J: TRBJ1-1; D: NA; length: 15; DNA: TGCGCCAGCAGCCAAGAGGTAATGTGGGACACTGAAGCTTTCTTT; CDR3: CASSQEVMWDTEAFF
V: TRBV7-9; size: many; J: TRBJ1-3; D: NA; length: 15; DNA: TGTGCCAGCGCGTCAAGGATCAGTGCTGGAAACACCATATATTTT; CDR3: CASASRISAGNTIYF
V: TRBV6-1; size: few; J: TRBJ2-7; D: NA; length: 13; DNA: TGTGCCAGCAGTGAAGGTCAGGACTACGAGCAGTACTTC; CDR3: CASSEGQDYEQYF
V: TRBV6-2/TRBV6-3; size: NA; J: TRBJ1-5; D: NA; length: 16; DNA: TGTGCCAGCAGTTATTCTCCCGGGCGGATTCATCAGCCCCAGCATTTT; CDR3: CASSYSPGRIHQPQHF
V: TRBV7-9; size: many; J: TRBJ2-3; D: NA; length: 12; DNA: TGTGCCAGCAGCCCAGGGGTAGATACGCAGTATTTT; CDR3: CASSPGVDTQYF
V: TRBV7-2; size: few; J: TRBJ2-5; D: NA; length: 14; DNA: TGTGCCAGCAGCTTAGAGTTGGGTCAAGAGACCCAGTACTTC; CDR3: CASSLELGQETQYF
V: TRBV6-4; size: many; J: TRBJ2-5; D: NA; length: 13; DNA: TGTGCCAGCAGTGCCAGGGTATGGGAGACCCAGTACTTC; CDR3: CASSARVWETQYF
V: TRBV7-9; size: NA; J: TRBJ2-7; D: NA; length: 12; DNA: TGTGCCAGCAGCTTAGCGCGGGACGAGCAGTACTTC; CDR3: CASSLARDEQYF
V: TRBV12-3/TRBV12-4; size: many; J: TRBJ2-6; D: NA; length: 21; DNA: TGTGCCAGCAGTCTACTACCTCCGGGACAGGCACGGGGGGATGGGGCCAACGTCCTGACTTTC; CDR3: CASSLLPPGQARGDGANVLTF
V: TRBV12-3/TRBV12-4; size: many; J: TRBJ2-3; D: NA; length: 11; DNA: TGTGCCAGCAGTTACACAGATACGCAGTATTTT; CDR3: CASSYTDTQYF
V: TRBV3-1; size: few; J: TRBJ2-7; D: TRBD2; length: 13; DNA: TGTGTCAGCAGCACCCGGACTAGTGGTGAAGAGTACTTC; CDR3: CVSSTRTSGEEYF
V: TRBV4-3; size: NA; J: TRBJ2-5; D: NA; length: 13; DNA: TGCGCCAGCAGCCAAGAGATAGGAGAGACCCAGTACTTC; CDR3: CASSQEIGETQYF
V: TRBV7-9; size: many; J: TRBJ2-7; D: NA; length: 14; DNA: TGTGCCAGCAGCTTACCAGGGACCCACTACGAGCAGTACTTC; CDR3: CASSLPGTHYEQYF
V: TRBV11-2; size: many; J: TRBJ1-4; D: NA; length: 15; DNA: TGTGCCAGCAGCTTAGAGGGGCAGATTAATGAAAAACTGTTTTTT; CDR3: CASSLEGQINEKLFF
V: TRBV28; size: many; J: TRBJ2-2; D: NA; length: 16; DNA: TGTGCCAGCAGCCAGCAGGCGCAGGGTCCCACCGGGGAGCTGTTTTTT; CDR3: CASSQQAQGPTGELFF
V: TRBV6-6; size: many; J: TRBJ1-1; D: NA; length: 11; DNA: TGTGCCAGCAGTTACGACAGGGAAGCTTTCTTT; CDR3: CASSYDREAFF
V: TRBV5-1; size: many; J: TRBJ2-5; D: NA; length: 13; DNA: TGCGCCAGCACCCCGACAGGCCAAGAGACCCAGTACTTC; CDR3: CASTPTGQETQYF
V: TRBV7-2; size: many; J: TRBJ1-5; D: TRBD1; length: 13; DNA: TGTGCCAGCAGCGCAGACCGGACAGGGGGCCAGCATTTT; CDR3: CASSADRTGGQHF
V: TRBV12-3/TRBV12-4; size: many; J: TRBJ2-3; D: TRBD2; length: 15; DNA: TGTGCCAGCAGTTTTAGCGGGGGGGGCACAGATACGCAGTATTTT; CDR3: CASSFSGGGTDTQYF
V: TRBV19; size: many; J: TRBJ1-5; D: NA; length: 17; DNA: TGTGCCAGTAGACAGCTACTAGAGTACCATAGCAATCAGCCCCAGCATTTT; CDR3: CASRQLLEYHSNQPQHF
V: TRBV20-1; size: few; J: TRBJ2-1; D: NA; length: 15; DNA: TGCAGTGCTAGAGATATTGTGTGGGCCAAACAGGGTCAAAGCTTC; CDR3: CSARDIVWAKQGQSF
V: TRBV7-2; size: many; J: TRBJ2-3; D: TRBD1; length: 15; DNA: TGTGCCAGCAGCTTAGAATACAGGGGATCAGATACGCAGTATTTT; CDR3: CASSLEYRGSDTQYF
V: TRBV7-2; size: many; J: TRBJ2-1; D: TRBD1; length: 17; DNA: TGTGCCAGCAGCCCAGCTGTCGGGACAGGATCCTACAATGAGCAGTTCTTC; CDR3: CASSPAVGTGSYNEQFF
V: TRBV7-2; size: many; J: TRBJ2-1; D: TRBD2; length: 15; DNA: TGTGCCAGCAGCTTAACTAGCGGGGGGGCTCTTGAGCAGTTCTTC; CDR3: CASSLTSGGALEQFF
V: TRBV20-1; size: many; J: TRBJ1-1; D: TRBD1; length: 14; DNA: TGCAGTGCTAAGGGGGCAGCATATAACACTGAAGCTTTCTTT; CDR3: CSAKGAAYNTEAFF
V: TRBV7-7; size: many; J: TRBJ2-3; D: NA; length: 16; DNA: TGTGCTAGCAGCTTAGTTTGGGGACTGCCCACAGATACGCAGTATTTT; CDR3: CASSLVWGLPTDTQYF
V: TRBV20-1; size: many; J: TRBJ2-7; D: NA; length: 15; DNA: TGCAGTGTTCCGACAGGGACTAGGGGTTCCTACGAGCAGTACTTC; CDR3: CSVPTGTRGSYEQYF
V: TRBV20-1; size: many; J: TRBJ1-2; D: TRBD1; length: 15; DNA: TGCAGTGCTAGAGATGGGGGCAGGGGGGTCTATGGCTACACCTTC; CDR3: CSARDGGRGVYGYTF
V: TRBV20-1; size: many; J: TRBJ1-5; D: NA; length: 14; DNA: TGCAGTGCCAGACCCCAGGGTGGAGATCAGCCCCAGCATTTT; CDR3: CSARPQGGDQPQHF
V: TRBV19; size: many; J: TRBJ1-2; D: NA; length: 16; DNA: TGTGCCAGTAGACTCAGCTGGGCAGCCTCTCACTATGGCTACACCTTC; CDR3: CASRLSWAASHYGYTF
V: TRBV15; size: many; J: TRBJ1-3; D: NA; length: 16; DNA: TGTGCCACCAGCAGAGATAAGAGGGTTCTCGGAAACACCATATATTTT; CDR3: CATSRDKRVLGNTIYF
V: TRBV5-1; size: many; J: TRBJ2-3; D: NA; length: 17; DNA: TGCGCCAGCAGCTTGGGGGGTCAGGCCGGAAGTGGAGATACGCAGTATTTT; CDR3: CASSLGGQAGSGDTQYF